Below are 32 T cell receptor beta chains sequenced from a single sample in a study of blood T cell repertoires in COVID-19 (dated by TCRdb to the early 2020s). Library preparation employed the immunoSEQ multiplex PCR assay. As stored in TCRdb, this immuneACCESS dataset retains in-frame rearrangements with V and J assigned. A fraction of the clones does not appear; measured against another copy, unresolved V genes explain less than half of the discrepancy, and the remainder lacks a known reason. For this sample the table gives around 200,000 clones, of which roughly 85% were detected only once. In total, the top ten clones hold about 10% of the sample. Sequencing was performed on peripheral blood. The receptor source for this set is a human donor with active or convalescent COVID-19. The donor label of this sample is uncertain.

The CDR3 DNA sequence: TGCGCCAGCAGCGCTGGGGGGGCATCCGAGACCCAGTACTTC. Translation gives CASSAGGASETQYF. The V call is TRBV5-1, the J call TRBJ2-5; D is perhaps TRBD2 (7 bases). CDR3 size: 14 residues. Trimming cost V 4 bases and J 5 bases, with 15 bases left between them. Germline loops: CDR1 SGHRS, CDR2 YFSETQ.

This chain uses TRBV15 with TRBJ1-1; 8 nucleotides agree with TRBD1. Trimming removed 2 bases from V and 0 bases from J; junction bases left unmatched: 14. Germline V CDR1 and CDR2: LNHNV, YYDKDF (reference sequence). The CDR3 sequence is 19 residues long. CDR3 amino acids: CATSRSFIPGQVLNTEAFF. The CDR3, as DNA: TGTGCCACCAGCAGATCCTTCATTCCGGGACAGGTTTTGAACACTGAAGCTTTCTTT.

V is TRBV5-1 and J is TRBJ2-3; D might be TRBD2 (6 bases). V lost 5 bases, J lost 2 bases, and 15 bases lay in between. The CDR3 has 15 residues. Germline CDR1 SGHRS, CDR2 YFSETQ. The CDR3 region has the DNA TGCGCCAGCAGAGGTGTGGGGGGACCCACAGATACGCAGTATTTT. Its translation: CASRGVGGPTDTQYF.

This chain joins TRBV2 and TRBJ2-3, with 10 bases matching TRBD2. The germline V gene has CDR1 SNHLY and CDR2 FYNNEI. J was trimmed by 4 bases and V by 3 bases; bases with no gene match: 7. The CDR3 consists of 16 residues. In DNA, the CDR3 is TGTGCCAGCAGTGAGGAAAGCGGGAGGGCCGCAGATACGCAGTATTTT. Encoded protein: CASSEESGRAADTQYF.

The V call is TRBV5-1, the J call TRBJ1-4, with 12 bases lining up with TRBD1. V lost 4 bases, J lost 2 bases, and 6 bases stayed unmatched. This CDR3 is 17 amino acids long. From germline, CDR1 is SGHRS and CDR2 YFSETQ. This CDR3 reads CASSAGQGASTNEKLFF. CDR3 in DNA: TGCGCCAGCAGCGCGGGACAGGGGGCGAGCACTAATGAAAAACTGTTTTTT.

The gene calls are TRBV27 and TRBJ2-7, with TRBD1 matching 7 bases. V trimming: 3 bases; J trimming: 4 bases; junction bases outside the gene matches: 9. The germline V gene has CDR1 MNHEY and CDR2 SMNVEV (reference sequence). The CDR3 has 15 amino acids. As DNA, the CDR3 is TGTGCCAGCAGTTTTAACCTCGACAGGGCGTACGAGCAGTACTTC. Residues: CASSFNLDRAYEQYF.

The genes are TRBV27 and TRBJ2-1, with 7 bases matching TRBD2. The ends lost 5 bases at V and 9 bases at J; junction bases unmatched: 7. The CDR3 contains 13 residues. Germline V gives CDR1 MNHEY, CDR2 SMNVEV (reference sequence). The CDR3 protein is CASSLRLAPEQFF. The CDR3 DNA is TGTGCCAGCAGTCTCCGACTAGCCCCTGAGCAGTTCTTC.

In this sample, this clone turned up many times. The rearrangement uses TRBV5-5 and TRBJ1-2, with TRBD1 identical over 9 bases. This CDR3 has 18 amino acids. Unmatched junction bases numbered 20, after V lost 4 bases and J lost 7 bases. From germline, CDR1 is SGHKS and CDR2 YYEKEE (reference sequence). CDR3 amino acids: CASSPSTGTGSTTGGYTF. Here the CDR3 DNA reads TGTGCCAGCAGCCCATCAACCGGGACAGGGAGTACGACCGGTGGCTACACCTTC. The whole variable domain, remainder taken from reference TRBV5-5 and TRBJ1-2, is DAGVTQSPTHLIKTRGQQVTLRCSPISGHKSVSWYQQVLGQGPQFIFQYYEKEERGRGNFPDRFSARQFPNYSSELNVNALLLGDSALYLCASSPSTGTGSTTGGYTFGSGTRLTVV.

Only a few counts were recorded for this clone. The J gene is TRBJ1-2, the V gene TRBV2; D is possibly TRBD1 (5 bases). The germline gives CDR1 SNHLY, CDR2 FYNNEI. Deletions cut 6 bases from V and 7 bases from J, with 15 bases between. The CDR3 consists of 13 residues. CDR3 DNA: TGTGCCAGCAGCCTAAAGGGGAAAGGTGGCTACACCTTC. Its translation is CASSLKGKGGYTF.

The chain employs TRBV5-1 and TRBJ2-7; no reliable D call. V was pared by 1 base and J by 0 bases, with 8 bases between. Germline CDR1 SGHRS, CDR2 YFSETQ. The CDR3 is made up of 14 amino acids. In DNA, the CDR3 is TGCGCCAGCAGCTTGATCGGTAGCTCCTACGAGCAGTACTTC. Amino acid sequence: CASSLIGSSYEQYF.

This clone was seen only a few times. This rearrangement joins TRBV28 to TRBJ1-2; TRBD1 matches at 7 bases. Germline V gene lookup returns CDR1 MDHEN and CDR2 SYDVKM. CDR3 length equals 14 residues. Trimming cost V 7 bases and J 5 bases; bases outside gene matches: 10. The CDR3 is CASTPRGGEYGYTF. The CDR3 DNA reads TGTGCCAGCACTCCTCGAGGGGGCGAATATGGCTACACCTTC.

The sample holds one count of this clone. This sequence joins TRBV10-1 and TRBJ2-3, with D perhaps TRBD1 (5 bases). The ends were cut back, 8 bases at V and 3 bases at J, with 21 bases in the middle. The CDR3 totals 16 residues. Germline values: CDR1 WNHNN, CDR2 SYGVQD (reference sequence). The DNA for the CDR3 is TGCGCCAGCCCAGGGCAACTCCCCCGTGGAACAGATACGCAGTATTTT. The encoded protein is CASPGQLPRGTDTQYF.

The chain links TRBV29-1 to TRBJ1-2; D is unclear. From germline, CDR1 is SQVTM and CDR2 ANQGSEA. Trimming left V 4 bases short and J 4 bases short, with 4 bases between. The CDR3 covers 10 residues. This CDR3 reads CSVVAYGYTF. The DNA of the CDR3 is TGCAGCGTTGTGGCCTATGGCTACACCTTC. The whole variable domain, remainder taken from reference TRBV29-1 and TRBJ1-2, is SAVISQKPSRDICQRGTSLTIQCQVDSQVTMMFWYRQQPGQSLTLIATANQGSEATYESGFVIDKFPISRPNLTFSTLTVSNMSPEDSSIYLCSVVAYGYTFGSGTRLTVV.

V is TRBV6-1 and J is TRBJ1-2; D gene ambiguous. Germline CDR1 and CDR2: MNHNS and SASEGT. CDR3 length: 13 amino acids. V lost 3 bases to trimming and J lost 7 bases, with 12 bases between them. The CDR3 DNA reads TGTGCCAGCAGTGACAAGCACGAGGGTGGCTACACCTTC. It is translated as CASSDKHEGGYTF.

The chain carries TRBV25-1 and TRBJ1-4; TRBD1 matches at 7 bases. Trimming at V came to 7 bases and at J to 6 bases, leaving 8 bases not matched to a gene. The CDR3 has 14 residues. Germline V lookup: CDR1 MGHDK, CDR2 SYGVNS. The CDR3 is CASKGDRVDEKLFF. The CDR3 nucleotides are TGTGCCAGCAAGGGAGACAGGGTGGATGAAAAACTGTTTTTT.

The chain recombines TRBV7-3 with TRBJ2-1, with 10 bases lining up with TRBD2. Trimming took 5 bases from V and 5 from J; bases not matched to a gene: 12. Germline lookup yields CDR1 SGHTA and CDR2 FQGTGA. This CDR3 is built from 17 residues. CDR3 loop: CASSRRSGTSVNNEQFF. For the CDR3, the DNA is TGTGCCAGCAGCCGCCGTTCTGGGACTAGCGTCAACAATGAGCAGTTCTTC.

This chain joins TRBV28 and TRBJ1-2; D unresolved. Germline values: CDR1 MDHEN, CDR2 SYDVKM. This CDR3 contains 12 residues. The ends were cut back, 2 bases at V and 6 bases at J, with 7 bases in the middle. Here the CDR3 DNA reads TGTGCCAGCAGTTTACGGAGAGATGGCTACACCTTC. Translating gives CASSLRRDGYTF.

V is TRBV5-4 and J is TRBJ2-7, with D possibly matching TRBD1 (6 bases). Trimming cost V 4 bases and J 3 bases, with 11 bases left between them. The germline V gene has CDR1 SGHNT and CDR2 YYREEE (reference sequence). This CDR3 has 13 amino acids. The chain's CDR3 is CASSLPTGYEQYF. CDR3 nucleotide sequence: TGTGCCAGCAGCCTGCCGACAGGCTACGAGCAGTACTTC.

The chain combines TRBV6-5 with TRBJ2-7; D uncertain. The CDR3 is 12 residues long. CDR1 is MNHEY and CDR2 is SVGAGI in the germline V gene. V lost 6 bases and J lost 5, with 11 bases in between. The CDR3 DNA reads as TGTGCCAGCAGCCTTCGGTCCCACGAGCAGTACTTC. It translates to CASSLRSHEQYF.

The chain couples TRBV3-1 (or the pseudogene TRBV3-2) to TRBJ2-4; tentatively, D is TRBD1 (6 bases). V was trimmed by 3 bases and J by 1 base, leaving 16 bases between them. The CDR3 is 17 amino acids. The germline CDR1 and CDR2 sequences are LGHDT and YNNKEL (reference sequence). This chain's CDR3 is CASSHRSGAGAKNIQYF. For the CDR3, the DNA is TGTGCCAGCAGCCACAGATCAGGGGCAGGGGCCAAAAACATTCAGTACTTC.

The V gene is TRBV25-1, the J gene TRBJ1-1; 9 bases map to TRBD1. The J segment lost 1 base and the V segment lost 3 bases, leaving 3 bases of the junction unmatched. This CDR3 is built from 15 residues. Germline CDR1 MGHDK, CDR2 SYGVNS. CDR3 sequence reads: CASSDPGQGNTEAFF. Written as DNA, the CDR3 is TGTGCCAGCAGTGACCCGGGACAGGGGAACACTGAAGCTTTCTTT.

The table lists this clone with a count of one. J is TRBJ2-1 and V is TRBV27, with 10 bases that match TRBD2. This CDR3 comprises 15 residues. The ends lost 2 bases at V and 10 bases at J; junction bases unmatched: 8. CDR1 MNHEY and CDR2 SMNVEV come from the germline V gene (reference sequence). CDR3 sequence (DNA): TGTGCCAGCAGTTTAGTCGGAGTACTAGCGGGAGAGCAGTTCTTC. Its protein product is CASSLVGVLAGEQFF.

Comment on this clone: Other DNA sequences within the sample encode an identical CDR3. The CDR3 DNA sequence: TGCGCCAGCAGCTCAGGGGGTGGGACAGATACGCAGTATTTT. Protein product: CASSSGGGTDTQYF. This chain uses TRBV5-1 with TRBJ2-3; 7 positions agree with TRBD1. Germline CDR1 SGHRS, CDR2 YFSETQ. The CDR3 consists of 14 residues. Losses at the gene ends were 3 bases for V and 3 bases for J; bases not matched to a gene: 4.

The rearrangement links TRBV27 to TRBJ2-7; perhaps TRBD2 as D (6 bases). The CDR3 is 15 amino acids. CDR1 is MNHEY, CDR2 SMNVEV, per germline (reference sequence). V was shortened by 0 bases and J by 7 bases, with 16 bases between the two germline ends. CDR3 protein: CASSLSGRRRWEQYF. The CDR3 DNA follows: TGTGCCAGCAGTTTATCGGGGAGGCGGAGGTGGGAGCAGTACTTC.

This chain joins TRBV11-3 and TRBJ1-1, with a possible D match to TRBD1 (6 bases). The CDR3 loop spans 15 amino acids. Germline CDR1 is SGHNT and CDR2 is YENEEA. V was pared by 4 bases and J by 5 bases, with 17 bases between. The CDR3 DNA follows: TGTGCCAGCAGCTCCCGCTCCAGGGGTTGGACTGAAGCTTTCTTT. Its protein is CASSSRSRGWTEAFF.

This chain uses TRBV18 with TRBJ2-7, with a tentative D call TRBD2 (5 bases). The V end lost 4 bases, the J end lost 4 bases, and 11 bases lay between the germline ends. CDR1 and CDR2 (germline): KGHSH, LQKENI. This CDR3 spans 13 amino acids. CDR3 sequence reads: CASSRETGYEQYF. In DNA, the CDR3 is TGTGCCAGCTCACGGGAGACGGGATACGAGCAGTACTTC.

The count of this clone is one. This sequence joins TRBV6-5 and TRBJ2-2, with D possibly TRBD2 on 6 matching bases. From germline, CDR1 is MNHEY and CDR2 SVGAGI. This CDR3 is built from 13 residues. The CDR3 bases are TGTGCTGGAGGGGAGTCCAACACCGGGGAGCTGTTTTTT. Translation: CAGGESNTGELFF.

This chain connects TRBV30 to TRBJ1-3; D possibly corresponds to TRBD1 (6 bases). The V end was cut by 8 bases, the J end by 2 bases, with 16 bases between. CDR3 length: 14 amino acids. Germline CDR1 reads GTSNPN; CDR2 reads SVGIG (reference sequence). CDR3 residues: CALSRGAAGNTIYF. CDR3 DNA: TGTGCCCTGAGTCGGGGGGCCGCTGGAAACACCATATATTTT. The full variable domain, rest sourced from reference TRBV30 and TRBJ1-3, is SQTIHQWPATLVQPVGSPLSLECTVEGTSNPNLYWYRQAAGRGLQLLFYSVGIGQISSEVPQNLSASRPQDRQFILSSKKLLLSDSGFYLCALSRGAAGNTIYFGEGSWLTVV.

The chain joins TRBV28 to TRBJ2-3; TRBD2 aligns across 11 bases. Looked up from germline, CDR1 is MDHEN and CDR2 is SYDVKM. The CDR3 is 15 amino acids. J lost 5 bases, V lost 3 bases, and 4 bases had no gene match. The CDR3 DNA reads as TGTGCCAGCAGTTTTAGCGGGGGGGCCCGAGATACGCAGTATTTT. Translation: CASSFSGGARDTQYF.

The chain links TRBV30 to TRBJ1-1, with D perhaps matching TRBD1 (5 bases). The V gene's germline CDR1 is GTSNPN and CDR2 SVGIG (reference sequence). The V end lost 0 bases, the J end lost 11 bases, and 19 bases lay between the germline ends. The CDR3 loop spans 14 amino acids. The CDR3: CAWSVAGTRSWAFF. CDR3 coding DNA: TGTGCCTGGAGTGTCGCGGGGACCCGGTCGTGGGCTTTCTTT.

The V call is TRBV5-1, the J call TRBJ2-3; D not resolved. The V gene lost 4 bases and the J gene lost 6 bases, with 9 bases spanning the gap. Germline CDR1 reads SGHRS; CDR2 reads YFSETQ. The CDR3 runs to 12 residues. CDR3 DNA: TGCGCCAGCAGCCGTAGCTTCGATACGCAGTATTTT. As protein: CASSRSFDTQYF.

This chain connects TRBV6-4 to TRBJ1-2; no definite D call. The CDR3 totals 11 residues. Germline CDR1 MRHNA, CDR2 SNTAGT. Trimming pared 0 bases from V and 8 bases from J, leaving 4 bases between. CDR3 coding DNA: TGTGCCAGCAGTGACTCCAGAGGCTACACCTTC. This encodes CASSDSRGYTF.